What follows describes a single T cell receptor beta chain. Its antigen remains unknown. Doses given second, at about 4 or about 12 weeks, were pooled. In germline, CDR1 is MNHEY, CDR2 SVGAGI. V trimming: 5 bases; J trimming: 0 bases; junction bases outside the gene matches: 1. The CDR3 has 15 residues. The protocol was immunoSEQ multiplex PCR, while the TCRdb copy is restricted to in-frame clones and leaves out a portion. This table has around 150,000 clones, about 90% appearing once. This entry belongs to a study of T cell responses to AZD1222 COVID-19 vaccine. Study-level points and caveats: Spike-specific TCR breadth and depth grew following two AZD1222 doses.

Specimen: peripheral blood, collected 28 days after the second AZD1222 dose. V gene TRBV6-5 combines with J gene TRBJ2-2; 9 bases map to TRBD1. The TCR originated in an adult who received the AZD1222 COVID-19 vaccine. CDR3 amino acids: CASSRDRANTGELFF. The CDR3 DNA reads TGTGCCAGCAGTCGGGACAGGGCGAACACCGGGGAGCTGTTTTTT.